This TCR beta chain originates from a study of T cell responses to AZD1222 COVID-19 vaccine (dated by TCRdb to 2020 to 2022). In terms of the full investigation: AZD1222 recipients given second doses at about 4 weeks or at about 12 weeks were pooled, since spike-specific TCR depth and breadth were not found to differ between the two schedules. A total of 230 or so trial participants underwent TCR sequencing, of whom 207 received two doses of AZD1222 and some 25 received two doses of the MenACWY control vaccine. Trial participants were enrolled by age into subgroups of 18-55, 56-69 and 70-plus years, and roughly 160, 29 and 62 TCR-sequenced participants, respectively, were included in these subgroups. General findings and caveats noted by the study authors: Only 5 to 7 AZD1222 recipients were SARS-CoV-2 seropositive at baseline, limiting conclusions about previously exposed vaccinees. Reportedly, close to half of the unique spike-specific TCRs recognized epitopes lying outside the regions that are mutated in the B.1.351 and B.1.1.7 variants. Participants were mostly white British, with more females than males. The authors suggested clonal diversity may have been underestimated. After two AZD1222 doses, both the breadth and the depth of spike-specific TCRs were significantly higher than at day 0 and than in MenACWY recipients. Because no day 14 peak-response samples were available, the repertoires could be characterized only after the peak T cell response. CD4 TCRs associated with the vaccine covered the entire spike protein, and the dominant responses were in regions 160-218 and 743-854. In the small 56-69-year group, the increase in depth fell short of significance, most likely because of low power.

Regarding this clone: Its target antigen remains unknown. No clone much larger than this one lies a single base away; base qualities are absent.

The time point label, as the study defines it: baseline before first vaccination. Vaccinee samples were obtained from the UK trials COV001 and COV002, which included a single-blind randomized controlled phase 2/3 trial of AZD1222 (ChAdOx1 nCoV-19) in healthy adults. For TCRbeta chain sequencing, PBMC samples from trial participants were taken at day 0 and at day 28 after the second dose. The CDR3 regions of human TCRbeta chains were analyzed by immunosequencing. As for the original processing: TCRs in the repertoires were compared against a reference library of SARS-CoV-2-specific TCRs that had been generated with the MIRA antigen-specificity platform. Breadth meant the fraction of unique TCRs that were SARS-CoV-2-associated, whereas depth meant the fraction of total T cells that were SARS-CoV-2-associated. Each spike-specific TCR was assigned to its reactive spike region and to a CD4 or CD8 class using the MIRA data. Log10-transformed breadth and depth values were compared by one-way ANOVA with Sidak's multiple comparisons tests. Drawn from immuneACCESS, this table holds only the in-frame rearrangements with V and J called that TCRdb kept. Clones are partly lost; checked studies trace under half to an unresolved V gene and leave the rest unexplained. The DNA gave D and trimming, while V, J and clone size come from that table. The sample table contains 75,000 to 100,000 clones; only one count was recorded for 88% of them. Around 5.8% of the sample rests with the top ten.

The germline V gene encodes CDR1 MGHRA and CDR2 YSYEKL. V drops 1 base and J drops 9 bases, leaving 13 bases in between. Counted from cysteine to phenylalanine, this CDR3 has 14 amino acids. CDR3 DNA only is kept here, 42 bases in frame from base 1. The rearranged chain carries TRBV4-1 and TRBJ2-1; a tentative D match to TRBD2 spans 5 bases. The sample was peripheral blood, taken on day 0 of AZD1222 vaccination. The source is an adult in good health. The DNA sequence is TGCGCCAGCAGCCAAGTGCCGGGGTTGGGTGAGCAGTTCTTC. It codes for CASSQVPGLGEQFF.